Listed below are T cell receptor beta chains from one sample, sequenced in a study of blood T cell repertoires in COVID-19. Data came from immunoSEQ multiplex PCR; TCRdb stores just in-frame clones and leaves some out. The table shows some 48,000 clones, with more than 75% occurring only once. Sequencing was done on a sample of peripheral blood. All receptors come from a man aged 70 or older with active COVID-19. Both conserved end residues are part of each CDR3. D genes are given only for firm matches. Size tells how often a clone was seen (once, few, many) or the class of an expanded clone, and some rows leave it out.

CDR3 protein	CDR3 DNA	D gene	clone size	J gene	V gene	CDR3 length
CASLTSGSRETQYF	TGTGCCAGTTTGACTAGCGGGAGTCGTGAGACCCAGTACTTC	TRBD2	.	TRBJ2-5	TRBV3-1/TRBV3-2	14
CASSLGSTGELFF	TGTGCCAGCAGTTTGGGGAGTACCGGGGAGCTGTTTTTT	.	.	TRBJ2-2	TRBV28	13
CASSPETPNYGYTF	TGTGCCAGCAGCCCAGAGACACCTAACTATGGCTACACCTTC	.	once	TRBJ1-2	TRBV7-9	14
CATSGGGTGPTDTQYF	TGTGCCACCAGTGGGGGGGGGACAGGGCCCACAGATACGCAGTATTTT	TRBD1	.	TRBJ2-3	TRBV24-1	16
CASSNPGGITEAFF	TGTGCCAGCAGTAACCCAGGGGGAATCACTGAAGCTTTCTTT	TRBD1	.	TRBJ1-1	TRBV6-5	14
CAIRDRVSYEQYF	TGCGCCATCCGGGACAGGGTCTCCTACGAGCAGTACTTC	TRBD1	.	TRBJ2-7	TRBV10-2	13
CASSYSSGSVNEQFF	TGTGCCAGCAGTTACTCTAGCGGGAGTGTCAATGAGCAGTTCTTC	TRBD2	few	TRBJ2-1	TRBV6-5	15
CASSSGGSSYNEQFF	TGCGCCAGCAGCTCCGGGGGGAGCTCCTACAATGAGCAGTTCTTC	TRBD2	few	TRBJ2-1	TRBV5-1	15
CASSLAGGGYSNQPQHF	TGTGCCAGCAGCTTAGCGGGGGGGGGTTATAGCAATCAGCCCCAGCATTTT	.	.	TRBJ1-5	TRBV7-2	17
CASSAGQGRTGSPLHF	TGTGCCAGTAGCGCCGGACAGGGGCGGACTGGATCACCCCTCCACTTT	TRBD1	once	TRBJ1-6	TRBV19	16